These 6 T cell receptor beta chains originate from one sample sequenced in a study of radiotherapy plus CTLA-4 blockade in lung cancer. Libraries were prepared by immunoSEQ multiplex PCR; TCRdb keeps only in-frame clonotypes and omits some of them. This sample yields roughly 120,000 clones, of which about four fifths are seen a single time; roughly 5% belongs to the top ten. The source was peripheral blood, collected from a patient treated with radiotherapy plus ipilimumab. These receptors came from a human donor with non-small cell lung cancer who had a partial response to radiotherapy plus ipilimumab.

The chain has TRBV18 and TRBJ1-1, with a tentative D call TRBD1 (5 bases). The germline V gene has CDR1 KGHSH and CDR2 LQKENI. V was clipped by 1 base and J by 0 bases, with 15 bases between them. There are 17 residues in the CDR3. CDR3 sequence: CASSPLRFSGMNTEAFF. CDR3 nucleotide sequence: TGTGCCAGCTCACCACTTCGGTTTTCAGGGATGAACACTGAAGCTTTCTTT. The whole variable domain, remainder taken from reference TRBV18 and TRBJ1-1, is NAGVMQNPRHLVRRRGQEARLRCSPMKGHSHVYWYRQLPEEGLKFMVYLQKENIIDESGMPKERFSAEFPKEGPSILRIQQVVRGDSAAYFCASSPLRFSGMNTEAFFGQGTRLTVV.

The V call is TRBV30, the J call TRBJ2-1; 8 bases line up with TRBD1. Germline CDR1 reads GTSNPN; CDR2 reads SVGIG (reference sequence). This CDR3 comprises 15 residues. The J segment lost 7 bases and the V segment lost 0 bases, leaving 8 bases of the junction unmatched. In nucleotides, the CDR3 is TGTGCCTGGAGTGTAGGGCAGGGGGCGCGGAATGAGCAGTTCTTC. Translation gives CAWSVGQGARNEQFF.

This clone was seen only a few times. The J gene is TRBJ2-7, the V gene TRBV28; D gene uncertain. Germline V gives CDR1 MDHEN, CDR2 SYDVKM. The germline V and J ends were trimmed by 7 bases and 7 bases, with 14 bases remaining between them. CDR3 length equals 12 residues. The CDR3 DNA follows: TGTGCCAGCATGAAGGCGGTTTGGGAGCAGTACTTC. This translates into CASMKAVWEQYF.

The J gene is TRBJ2-5, the V gene TRBV4-1; 15 bases are shared with TRBD2. V was clipped by 0 bases and J by 4 bases; unmatched bases: 6. The CDR3 totals 18 residues. The germline CDR1 and CDR2 sequences are MGHRA and YSYEKL. The CDR3 sequence: CASSQEDWGLAGGETQYF. Here the CDR3 DNA reads TGCGCCAGCAGCCAAGAAGATTGGGGACTAGCGGGAGGAGAGACCCAGTACTTC.

This chain uses TRBV19 with TRBJ2-1; 9 bases are shared with TRBD2. The V gene's germline CDR1 is LNHDA and CDR2 SQIVND (reference sequence). The CDR3 covers 19 residues. V trimming: 4 bases; J trimming: 2 bases; junction bases outside the gene matches: 15. The CDR3 loop reads CASSRPLSSVAGAYNEQFF. The CDR3 region has the DNA TGTGCCAGTAGTAGGCCCCTCAGCTCCGTAGCGGGGGCCTACAATGAGCAGTTCTTC.

This clone was observed a single time. The chain combines TRBV4-3 with TRBJ2-5; D is unresolved. The CDR3 is 14 amino acids. Deletions cut 5 bases from V and 1 base from J, with 11 bases between. From germline, CDR1 is LGHNA and CDR2 YSLEER. The CDR3 is CASSVGYSQETQYF. CDR3 DNA: TGCGCCAGCAGCGTTGGGTACAGCCAAGAGACCCAGTACTTC.